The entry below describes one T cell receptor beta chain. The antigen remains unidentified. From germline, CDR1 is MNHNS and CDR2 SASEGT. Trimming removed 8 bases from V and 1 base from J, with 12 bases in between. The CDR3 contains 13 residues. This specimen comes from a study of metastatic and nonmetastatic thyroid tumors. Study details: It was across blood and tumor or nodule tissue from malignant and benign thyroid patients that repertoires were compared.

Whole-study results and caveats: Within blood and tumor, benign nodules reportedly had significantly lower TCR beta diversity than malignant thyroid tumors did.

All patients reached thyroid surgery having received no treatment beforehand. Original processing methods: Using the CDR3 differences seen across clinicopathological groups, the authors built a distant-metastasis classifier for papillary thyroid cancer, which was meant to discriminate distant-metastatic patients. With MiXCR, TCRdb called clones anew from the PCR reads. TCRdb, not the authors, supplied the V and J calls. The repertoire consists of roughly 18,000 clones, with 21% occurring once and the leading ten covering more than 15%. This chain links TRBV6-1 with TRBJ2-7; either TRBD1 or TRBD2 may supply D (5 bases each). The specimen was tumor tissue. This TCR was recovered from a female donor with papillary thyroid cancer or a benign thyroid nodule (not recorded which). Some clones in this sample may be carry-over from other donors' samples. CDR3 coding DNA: TGTGCCAGCTCGGTGGGGGAATCCTACGAGCAGTACTTC. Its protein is CASSVGESYEQYF.